This entry is about one T cell receptor (beta chain). Its antigen is not known. Only in-frame clones appear in the TCRdb table, and some are missing; sequencing was by immunoSEQ multiplex PCR. This sample has approximately 70,000 clones, with 89% found just once. This sample was included in a study of graft-versus-host responses after intestinal transplantation. In the study overall: Recipients were all induced with anti-thymocyte globulin, then given tacrolimus and steroids for about three years. Study-wide results and limits: Circulating GvH clone levels at their peak were associated with HvG declines (early post-transplant). Recipient marrow harbored GvH clones, some of which surfaced first in ileum or blood. Across patients carrying graft-donor T cell macrochimerism, allografts held high graft-versus-host to host-versus-graft clonal ratios.

The germline V gene has CDR1 LGHNA and CDR2 YNFKEQ. V was shortened by 0 bases and J by 13 bases, with 9 bases between the two germline ends. The CDR3 sequence is 11 residues long. The sample was unstimulated CD8+ T cells sorted from spleen or lymph node cells, taken before intestinal transplant. This sequence joins TRBV4-2 and TRBJ1-2; D not resolved. This sequence originates from a human donor who received an intestinal transplant. The CDR3 region has the DNA TGTGCCAGCAGCCAAGAGGCGGATTCCACCTTC. It specifies CASSQEADSTF.